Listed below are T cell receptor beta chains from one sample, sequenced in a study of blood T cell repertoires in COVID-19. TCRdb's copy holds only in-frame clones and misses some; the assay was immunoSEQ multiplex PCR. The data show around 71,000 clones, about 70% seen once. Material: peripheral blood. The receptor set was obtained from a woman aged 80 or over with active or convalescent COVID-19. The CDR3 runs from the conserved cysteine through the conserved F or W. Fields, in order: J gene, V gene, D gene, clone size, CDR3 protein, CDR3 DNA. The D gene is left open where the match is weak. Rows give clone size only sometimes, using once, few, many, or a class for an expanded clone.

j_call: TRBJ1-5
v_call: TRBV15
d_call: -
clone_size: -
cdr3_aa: CATSRDQGYGNQPQHF
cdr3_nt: TGTGCCACCAGCAGAGATCAGGGGTATGGGAATCAGCCCCAGCATTTT

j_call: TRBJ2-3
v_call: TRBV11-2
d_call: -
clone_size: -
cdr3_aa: CASSLQAGDTDTQYF
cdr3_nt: TGTGCCAGCAGCTTACAGGCAGGGGACACAGATACGCAGTATTTT

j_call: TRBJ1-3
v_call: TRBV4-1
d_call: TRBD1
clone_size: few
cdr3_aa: CASSQERGTGDNSGNTIYF
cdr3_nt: TGCGCCAGCAGCCAAGAGAGGGGGACAGGTGATAACTCTGGAAACACCATATATTTT

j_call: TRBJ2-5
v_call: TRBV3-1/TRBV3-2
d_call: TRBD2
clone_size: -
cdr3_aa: CASSQRPSGGDQETQYF
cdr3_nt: TGTGCCAGCAGCCAACGTCCGAGCGGGGGGGACCAAGAGACCCAGTACTTC

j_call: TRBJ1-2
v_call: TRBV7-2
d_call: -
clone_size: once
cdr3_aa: CASSLSGGGYTF
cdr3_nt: TGTGCCAGCAGCCTTTCGGGGGGAGGCTACACCTTC

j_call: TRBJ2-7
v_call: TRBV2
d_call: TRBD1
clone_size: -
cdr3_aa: CASNSGTGGYEQYF
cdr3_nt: TGTGCCAGCAATTCCGGGACAGGGGGCTACGAGCAGTACTTC

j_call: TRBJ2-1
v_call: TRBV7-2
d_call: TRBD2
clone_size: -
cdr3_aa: CASSLGREGYNEQFF
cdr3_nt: TGTGCCAGCAGCTTAGGCAGGGAGGGCTACAATGAGCAGTTCTTC

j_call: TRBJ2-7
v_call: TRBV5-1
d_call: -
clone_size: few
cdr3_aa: CASSPGTFYEQYF
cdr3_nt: TGCGCCAGCAGCCCCGGGACATTCTACGAGCAGTACTTC

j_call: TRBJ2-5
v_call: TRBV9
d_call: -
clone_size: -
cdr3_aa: CASSASTQGPQYF
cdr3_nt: TGTGCCAGCAGCGCGAGTACCCAGGGGCCCCAGTACTTC

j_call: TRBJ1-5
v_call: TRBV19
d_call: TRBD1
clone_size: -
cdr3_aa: CASSSQGGNQPQHF
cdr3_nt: TGTGCCAGTAGCTCTCAGGGGGGCAATCAGCCCCAGCATTTT

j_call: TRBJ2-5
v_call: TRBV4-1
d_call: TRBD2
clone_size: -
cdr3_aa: CASSQLGLAGVETQYF
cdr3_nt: TGCGCCAGCAGCCAACTCGGACTAGCGGGGGTAGAGACCCAGTACTTC

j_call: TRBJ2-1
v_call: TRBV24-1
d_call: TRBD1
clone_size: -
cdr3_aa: CATSMTGMNNEQFF
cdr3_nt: TGTGCCACCAGTATGACAGGGATGAACAATGAGCAGTTCTTC

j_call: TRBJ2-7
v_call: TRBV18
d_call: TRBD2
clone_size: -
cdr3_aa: CASSPPLAGGSEQYF
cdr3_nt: TGTGCCAGCTCACCACCTTTGGCGGGGGGTTCTGAGCAGTACTTC

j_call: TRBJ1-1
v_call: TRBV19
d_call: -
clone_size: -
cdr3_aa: CASSTSVNTEAFF
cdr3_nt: TGTGCCAGTAGTACCTCGGTGAACACTGAAGCTTTCTTT

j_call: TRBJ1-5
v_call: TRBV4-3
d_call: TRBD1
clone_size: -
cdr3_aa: CASSQALEGGSNQPQHF
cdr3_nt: TGCGCCAGCAGCCAAGCCCTTGAAGGGGGCAGCAATCAGCCCCAGCATTTT

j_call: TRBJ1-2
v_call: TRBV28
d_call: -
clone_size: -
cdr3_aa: CASSPGLGASNYGYTF
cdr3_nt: TGTGCCAGCAGTCCTGGGTTAGGAGCAAGTAACTATGGCTACACCTTC

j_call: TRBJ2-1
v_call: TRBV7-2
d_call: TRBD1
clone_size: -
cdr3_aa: CASSLGPPGQGLKNEQFF
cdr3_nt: TGTGCCAGCAGCTTAGGCCCCCCGGGACAGGGTCTTAAGAATGAGCAGTTCTTC

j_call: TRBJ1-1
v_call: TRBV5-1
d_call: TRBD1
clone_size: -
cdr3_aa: CASTRDRDGAFF
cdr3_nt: TGCGCCAGCACCCGGGACAGGGACGGAGCTTTCTTT

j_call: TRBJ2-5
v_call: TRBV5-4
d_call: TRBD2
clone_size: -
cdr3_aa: CASSFGTREETQYF
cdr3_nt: TGTGCCAGCAGCTTCGGGACTAGAGAAGAGACCCAGTACTTC

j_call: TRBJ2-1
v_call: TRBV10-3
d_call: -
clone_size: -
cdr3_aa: CAISDPEGTYNEQFF
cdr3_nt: TGTGCCATCAGTGACCCGGAGGGGACCTACAATGAGCAGTTCTTC

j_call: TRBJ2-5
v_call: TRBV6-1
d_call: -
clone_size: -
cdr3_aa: CASSGQETQYF
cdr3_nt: TGTGCCAGCAGTGGTCAGGAGACCCAGTACTTC

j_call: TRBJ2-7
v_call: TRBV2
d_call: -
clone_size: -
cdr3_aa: CASSEEGNVLGEQYF
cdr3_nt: TGTGCCAGCAGTGAGGAGGGCAACGTTTTGGGCGAGCAGTACTTC

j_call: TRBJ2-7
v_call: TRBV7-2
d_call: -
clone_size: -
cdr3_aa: CASSSQVGGGLYEQYF
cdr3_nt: TGTGCCAGCAGCTCACAAGTTGGGGGGGGCCTCTACGAGCAGTACTTC

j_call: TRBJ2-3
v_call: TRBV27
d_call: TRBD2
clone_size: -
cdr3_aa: CASSYERGEYGDTQYF
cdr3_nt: TGTGCCAGCAGTTACGAGCGGGGGGAATATGGAGATACGCAGTATTTT

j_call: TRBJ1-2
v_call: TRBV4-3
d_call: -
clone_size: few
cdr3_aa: CASSPMMGTLYGYTF
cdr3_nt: TGCGCCAGCAGCCCGATGATGGGGACACTTTATGGCTACACCTTC

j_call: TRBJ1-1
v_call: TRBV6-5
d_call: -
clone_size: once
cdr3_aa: CASSTGGADKEEAFF
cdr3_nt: TGTGCCAGCAGTACGGGCGGGGCAGACAAGGAAGAAGCTTTCTTT

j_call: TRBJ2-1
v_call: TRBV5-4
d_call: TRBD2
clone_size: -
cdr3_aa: CASSQGLAGQNEQFF
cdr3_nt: TGTGCCAGCAGCCAGGGACTAGCGGGTCAAAATGAGCAGTTCTTC

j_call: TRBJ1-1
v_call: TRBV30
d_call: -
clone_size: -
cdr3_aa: CAWSVRGTEAFF
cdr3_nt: TGTGCCTGGAGTGTAAGAGGAACTGAAGCTTTCTTT

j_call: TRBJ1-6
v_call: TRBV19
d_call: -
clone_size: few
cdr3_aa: CASSIMTNTNSPLHF
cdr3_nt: TGTGCCAGTAGTATAATGACTAACACCAATTCACCCCTCCACTTT

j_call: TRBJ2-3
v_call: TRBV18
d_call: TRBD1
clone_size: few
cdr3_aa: CASSVGQGAVTDTQYF
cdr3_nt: TGTGCCAGCTCGGTCGGACAGGGGGCAGTCACAGATACGCAGTATTTT